This TCR beta chain appears in the sequencing data of a study of siplizumab effects on memory and regulatory T cells. V lost 4 bases, J lost 4 bases, and 14 bases lay in between. CDR1 is LGHNA, CDR2 YNFKEQ, per germline. The CDR3 is 15 residues long. The assay was immunoSEQ multiplex PCR, and TCRdb's table has in-frame clones only and misses some. The sample lists 60,000 to 80,000 clones, around four fifths occurring once. Points from the study as a whole: Mappable CD4+ clones that were alloreactive averaged approximately 69% Treg-derived with siplizumab versus approximately 27% in controls.

In its sample, this clone ranks as medium-sized. Its antigen is not identified. The clonotype was recovered from a human donor in good health. Sequenced material: memory CD4+ T cells sorted from blood. The rearrangement joins TRBV4-2 to TRBJ1-5; D uncertain. For the CDR3, the DNA is TGTGCCAGCAGCCTTAATATAGGCGGGAATCAGCCCCAGCATTTT. Translation gives CASSLNIGGNQPQHF.